The text below deals with one TCR beta chain. Clones were sequenced by immunoSEQ multiplex PCR, and TCRdb holds only the in-frame ones, with some missing. The sample has about 140,000 clones, 85% to 95% seen once. This CDR3 has 14 amino acids. CDR1 SEHNR and CDR2 FQNEAQ come from the germline V gene (reference sequence). Unmatched junction bases numbered 8, after V lost 4 bases and J lost 5 bases. This sample was included in a study of control samples from healthy donors and cancer patients. Input material: blood. This chain uses TRBV7-9 with TRBJ2-7; 7 bases agree with TRBD1. This sequence originates from a man between 35 and 55 years old in good health. CDR3 region: CASSSETGYHEQYF. CDR3 bases: TGTGCCAGCAGCTCGGAGACAGGGTACCACGAGCAGTACTTC.